A single sample is the source of the 9 T cell receptor beta chains below, sequenced in a study of CD8+CD57+ T cells in acquired aplastic anemia. The template for TCR beta VDJ and CDR3 sequence profiling was genomic DNA. One entry per CDR3 protein results from TCRdb running MiXCR on the reads. The table lists about 220,000 distinct CDR3 sequences, around 32% of them singletons. Sequencing was done on a sample of sorted CD4+, CD8+, or CD8+CD57+ T cells (not recorded which) from PBMCs. The receptor set was obtained from a human donor in good health, serving as a control.

This clonotype was counted ten times or more. As DNA, the CDR3 is TGTGCCAGCATGAGGGGTGGCGATTCACCCCTCCACTTT. It encodes CASMRGGDSPLHF. The chain carries TRBV6-1 and TRBJ1-6; possibly TRBD1 for D (5 bases). V was pared by 7 bases and J by 8 bases, with 12 bases between. Germline CDR1 reads MNHNS; CDR2 reads SASEGT. The CDR3 consists of 13 residues.

The J gene is TRBJ1-4, the V gene TRBV19; D unclear. V lost 7 bases and J lost 4, with 19 bases in between. This CDR3 has 16 amino acids. Germline lookup yields CDR1 LNHDA and CDR2 SQIVND (reference sequence). The CDR3 DNA follows: TGTGCCAGTACCTCTCGGAAGGCCGGGGATAATGAAAAACTGTTTTTT. Its translation is CASTSRKAGDNEKLFF.

V is TRBV6-2 or TRBV6-3 and J is TRBJ1-1, with 7 bases aligning to TRBD1. Germline V gene data show CDR1 as MNHEY and CDR2 as SVGEGT. The CDR3 runs to 17 residues. The J segment lost 6 bases and the V segment lost 6 bases, leaving 19 bases of the junction unmatched. The CDR3 region has the DNA TGTGCCAGCAGATCCACGCCTCGACAGGGAATTTTTGCTGAAGCTTTCTTT. Its translation is CASRSTPRQGIFAEAFF.

The CDR3 spells CAIRHPGKGTEAFF. DNA for the CDR3: TGTGCCATCAGGCACCCCGGGAAGGGCACTGAAGCTTTCTTT. The V gene is TRBV10-3, the J gene TRBJ1-1; D gene uncertain. The CDR3 is 14 residues long. V dropped 6 bases and J dropped 4 bases, with 15 bases sitting between them. In germline, CDR1 is ENHRY, CDR2 SYGVKD.

This clonotype was detected ten times or more. J is TRBJ1-1 and V is TRBV7-2, with D uncertain. Germline CDR1 is SGHTA and CDR2 is FQGNSA. V dropped 4 bases and J dropped 0 bases, with 12 bases sitting between them. The CDR3 has 15 amino acids. CDR3 loop: CASSSGHLMNTEAFF. CDR3 nucleotide sequence: TGTGCCAGCAGCTCGGGTCATCTAATGAACACTGAAGCTTTCTTT.

This clonotype was detected ten times or more. The chain employs TRBV2 and TRBJ1-1, with D possibly TRBD1 on 6 matching bases. Germline CDR1 and CDR2: SNHLY and FYNNEI. The CDR3 covers 12 residues. V was pared by 6 bases and J by 8 bases, with 13 bases between. The CDR3 reads CASRYSGTEAFF. The CDR3 coding sequence is TGTGCCAGCAGATATTCCGGGACAGAAGCTTTCTTT.

This clonotype was counted between two and nine times. V and J are TRBV10-3 and TRBJ2-3; D unclear. This CDR3 region has 13 residues. The V end was cut by 4 bases, the J end by 2 bases, with 7 bases between. Looked up from germline, CDR1 is ENHRY and CDR2 is SYGVKD. Here the CDR3 DNA reads TGTGCCATCAGTGGTGGGGACACAGATACGCAGTATTTT. It codes for CAISGGDTDTQYF.

The chain employs TRBV20-1 and TRBJ1-6, with 7 bases aligning to TRBD1. V was clipped by 5 bases and J by 5 bases; unmatched bases: 9. The CDR3 sequence is 15 residues long. Per the germline V gene, CDR1 is DFQATT and CDR2 is SNEGSKA (reference sequence). The DNA of the CDR3 is TGCAGTGCTGGAAACAGGGGACAACATAATTCACCCCTCCACTTT. Its protein product is CSAGNRGQHNSPLHF.

This clonotype occurred a few times. Given a much more abundant clone one base away, this may be a read error. This CDR3 reads CASRLGAGDIGEQYF. The CDR3 region has the DNA TGTGCCAGCCGTTTAGGGGCAGGGGATATCGGCGAGCAGTACTTC. The rearrangement links TRBV19 to TRBJ2-7; tentative D call: TRBD1 (6 bases). The V end was cut by 9 bases, the J end by 6 bases, with 24 bases between. From germline, CDR1 is LNHDA and CDR2 SQIVND (reference sequence). The CDR3 totals 15 residues.